The source of this TCR beta chain is a study of blood T cell repertoires in COVID-19. About the research overall: Researchers got acute and convalescent COVID-19 samples from the United States, Italy and Spain.

The germline gives CDR1 LGHNA, CDR2 YSLEER. The V end lost 0 bases, the J end lost 3 bases, and 19 bases lay between the germline ends. CDR3 length: 18 amino acids. Libraries were prepared by immunoSEQ multiplex PCR; TCRdb keeps only in-frame clonotypes and omits some of them. This sample has about 370,000 clones; 80% to 90% occur once, and the top ten carry roughly 1%. Symptom resolution, clearance, or two negative PCRs marked the recovered donors of Cohort 3. V is TRBV4-3 and J is TRBJ2-3, with D possibly TRBD2 on 5 matching bases. This receptor was obtained from a man aged 18 to 35 who had recovered from COVID-19. Sequenced input: PBMCs or T cells enriched from blood (not recorded which). This CDR3 reads CASSQETPASYLTDTQYF. CDR3 nucleotides: TGCGCCAGCAGCCAAGAAACCCCGGCTAGCTACTTGACAGATACGCAGTATTTT.